These 21 T cell receptor beta chains came from one sample sequenced in a study of T-cell memory formation after mild COVID-19. TCRdb processed the 5' RACE reads anew with MiXCR; each CDR3 protein has one entry. The top ten clones hold roughly 8.4% of a sample with 400,000 or so distinct CDR3 sequences, over 15% of them seen once. The sample taken for sequencing was PBMCs or a T cell subset sorted from them (not recorded which). These receptors all stem from an adult woman who had mild COVID-19 (a few samples of this study predate the infection). Cell type and time point are not known.

The chain has TRBV12-3 or TRBV12-4 and TRBJ2-2; the match to TRBD1 covers 8 bases. With 6 bases clipped from V and 7 bases from J, the junction kept 4 bases outside the gene matches. The CDR3 sequence is 13 residues long. CDR3 nucleotides: TGTGCCAGCAGCTGGACAGGGATCGGGGAGCTGTTTTTT. This codes for CASSWTGIGELFF.

This clonotype was counted only a few times. The chain couples TRBV20-1 to TRBJ1-6; a weak D match, TRBD1 (5 bases). V shed 6 bases and J shed 11 bases, with 17 bases lying between them. Germline CDR1 is DFQATT and CDR2 is SNEGSKA (reference sequence). The CDR3 contains 13 residues. In DNA, the CDR3 is TGCAGTGCCGTACCGACAGCGATTACACCCCTCCACTTT. This codes for CSAVPTAITPLHF.

The rearrangement uses TRBV20-1 and TRBJ2-1, with 9 bases aligning to TRBD1. Germline trimming cut 5 bases from V and 6 bases from J; bases unmatched to any gene: 8. Germline V gene sequence: CDR1 DFQATT, CDR2 SNEGSKA (reference sequence). This CDR3 has 14 residues. The CDR3 loop reads CSAFTGGAGNEQFF. The DNA for the CDR3 is TGCAGTGCTTTTACAGGGGGCGCGGGCAATGAGCAGTTCTTC.

CDR3 nucleotides: TGTGCCAGCAGGGGACAGGGAAACGCCTACGAGCAGTACTTC. Protein sequence: CASRGQGNAYEQYF. The genes are TRBV27 and TRBJ2-7; TRBD1 matches 9 bases. J gave up 2 bases and V 6 bases, and 5 bases lay outside the gene matches. Germline V lookup: CDR1 MNHEY, CDR2 SMNVEV (reference sequence). The CDR3 extends over 14 amino acids.

This clonotype has only a few counts. The V call is TRBV12-3 or TRBV12-4, the J call TRBJ2-5; 8 bases align to TRBD1. The V and J ends lost 6 bases and 5 bases, in that order; junction bases with no gene match: 11. The CDR3 totals 15 residues. The CDR3: CASRAGQGVAETQYF. Here the CDR3 DNA reads TGTGCCAGCAGGGCTGGACAGGGAGTAGCTGAGACCCAGTACTTC.

The chain carries TRBV6-6 and TRBJ1-5; D unclear. Trimming pared 2 bases from V and 2 bases from J, leaving 10 bases between. The germline gives CDR1 MNHNY, CDR2 SVGAGI (reference sequence). The CDR3 loop spans 15 amino acids. The CDR3 protein is CASSYGWVRNQPQHF. The CDR3 DNA sequence: TGTGCCAGCAGTTACGGCTGGGTTCGCAATCAGCCCCAGCATTTT.

This chain uses TRBV9 with TRBJ2-7; D remains ambiguous. The CDR3 sequence is 15 residues long. The V end lost 0 bases, the J end lost 0 bases, and 10 bases lay between the germline ends. Germline CDR1 reads SGDLS; CDR2 reads YYNGEE. This chain's CDR3 is CASSVGLTLSYEQYF. For the CDR3, the DNA is TGTGCCAGCAGCGTAGGACTTACGCTCTCCTACGAGCAGTACTTC.

The V and J genes are TRBV12-3 or TRBV12-4 and TRBJ2-7; D might be TRBD2 (6 bases). The CDR3 sequence is 16 residues long. Trimming cost V 5 bases and J 2 bases, with 19 bases left between them. CDR3 coding DNA: TGTGCCAGCAGTAATTCGGAACGGGAGTTGGCCTACGAGCAGTACTTC. Amino acid sequence: CASSNSERELAYEQYF.

The chain uses TRBV18 and TRBJ1-2; tentatively, D is TRBD1 (5 bases). With 1 base removed from V and 5 bases from J, the gap between germline ends came to 17 bases. Germline lookup yields CDR1 KGHSH and CDR2 LQKENI. The CDR3 is 16 residues long. The CDR3 is CASSPLSTQDRYGYTF. The CDR3 DNA reads as TGTGCCAGCTCACCACTCTCTACACAGGACCGATATGGCTACACCTTC.

The gene calls are TRBV13 and TRBJ2-1; the D gene is possibly TRBD1 (5 bases). Trimming cost V 3 bases and J 2 bases, with 17 bases left between them. CDR1 PRHDT and CDR2 FYEKMQ come from the germline V gene (reference sequence). The CDR3 is 17 amino acids. The CDR3 nucleotides read TGTGCCAGCAGCTTGGGGCGATATCTAGGGCCCTACAATGAGCAGTTCTTC. Its protein is CASSLGRYLGPYNEQFF.

This clonotype was seen only a few times. The chain joins TRBV18 to TRBJ2-1, with 7 bases lining up with TRBD1. This CDR3 comprises 15 residues. The trim removed 3 bases at V and 5 bases at J, leaving 7 bases unmatched. Germline CDR1 KGHSH, CDR2 LQKENI. The CDR3 DNA follows: TGTGCCAGCTCACCCCCGAGGGACAGCCACAATGAGCAGTTCTTC. Translated, it gives CASSPPRDSHNEQFF.

V and J are TRBV11-2 and TRBJ2-2; D uncertain. Germline-derived CDR1 and CDR2 are SGHAT and FQNNGV. There are 14 residues in the CDR3. Trimming took off 3 bases at V and 1 base at J, with 6 bases between the two ends. CDR3 DNA: TGTGCCAGCAGCTTCATGGAGAACACCGGGGAGCTGTTTTTT. Translating it yields CASSFMENTGELFF.

This clonotype was observed a handful of times. This chain uses TRBV20-1 with TRBJ2-7; TRBD1 or TRBD2 may be the D gene (5 bases each). This CDR3 comprises 15 residues. V was trimmed by 2 bases and J by 3 bases, leaving 17 bases between them. CDR1 and CDR2 from the germline V gene are DFQATT and SNEGSKA (reference sequence). The CDR3 is CSARRTGTKNYEQYF. The DNA for the CDR3 is TGCAGTGCTAGACGAACCGGGACCAAAAACTACGAGCAGTACTTC.

This chain links TRBV27 with TRBJ2-7; TRBD1 aligns across 10 bases. With V trimmed by 5 bases and J by 2 bases, 6 bases remained unmatched. The CDR3 loop spans 15 amino acids. CDR1 is MNHEY and CDR2 is SMNVEV in the germline V gene (reference sequence). The CDR3 is CASSIGQGVPYEQYF. The CDR3 coding sequence is TGTGCCAGCAGTATCGGACAGGGGGTACCCTACGAGCAGTACTTC.

A few counts support this clonotype. The chain has TRBV2 and TRBJ1-1; D is possibly TRBD1 (5 bases). CDR1 is SNHLY, CDR2 FYNNEI, per germline. There are 15 residues in the CDR3. Trimming took 6 bases from V and 0 from J, leaving 14 bases between them. The CDR3 region has the DNA TGTGCCAGCAGGGAATCTCCGGGGCTGAACACTGAAGCTTTCTTT. This codes for CASRESPGLNTEAFF.

The chain employs TRBV15 and TRBJ2-3, with D possibly being TRBD1 (6 bases). The CDR3 runs 16 residues. The V end lost 3 bases, the J end lost 2 bases, and 15 bases lay between the germline ends. Germline CDR1 LNHNV, CDR2 YYDKDF (reference sequence). The CDR3 here is CATSSSEQGDTDTQYF. Here the CDR3 DNA reads TGTGCCACCAGCAGCTCAGAACAGGGAGACACAGATACGCAGTATTTT.

This clonotype was seen only a few times. The V gene is TRBV5-5, the J gene TRBJ2-7; TRBD2 matches 7 bases. Trimming took 2 bases from V and 2 from J; bases not matched to a gene: 7. CDR1 is SGHKS, CDR2 YYEKEE, per germline (reference sequence). The CDR3 consists of 15 residues. The CDR3: CASSLHGGSTYEQYF. The CDR3 DNA reads TGTGCCAGCAGCTTACACGGGGGGTCGACCTACGAGCAGTACTTC.

This clonotype was counted between two and nine times. The rearrangement links TRBV5-1 to TRBJ1-1; D is unresolved. Germline values: CDR1 SGHRS, CDR2 YFSETQ. The CDR3 has 13 residues. Trimming pared 4 bases from V and 4 bases from J, leaving 11 bases between. CDR3 region: CASSLTIVTEAFF. The DNA of the CDR3 is TGCGCCAGCAGCCTGACAATTGTCACTGAAGCTTTCTTT. The whole variable domain, filled in from reference TRBV5-1 and TRBJ1-1, reads KAGVTQTPRYLIKTRGQQVTLSCSPISGHRSVSWYQQTPGQGLQFLFEYFSETQRNKGNFPGRFSGRQFSNSRSEMNVSTLELGDSALYLCASSLTIVTEAFFGQGTRLTVV.

This clonotype came up a few times. V and J are TRBV6-5 and TRBJ1-1; 7 bases map to TRBD1. Per germline, CDR1 MNHEY and CDR2 SVGAGI. Trimming at V came to 0 bases and at J to 5 bases, leaving 3 bases not matched to a gene. The CDR3 has 14 residues. In DNA form, the CDR3 reads TGTGCCAGCAGTTACTCGCCAGGGGGTACTGAAGCTTTCTTT. Translated: CASSYSPGGTEAFF.

The chain couples TRBV20-1 to TRBJ2-3; 7 bases map to TRBD1. CDR3 length: 16 amino acids. Germline CDR1 is DFQATT and CDR2 is SNEGSKA (reference sequence). The V gene end was trimmed by 1 base and the J gene end by 3 bases; junction bases not matched to a gene: 10. The CDR3 loop reads CSARGPETGLTDTQYF. CDR3 bases: TGCAGTGCTAGAGGTCCCGAGACAGGGTTGACAGATACGCAGTATTTT.

This clonotype was found a few times. The CDR3 loop is CASSLATGQPQHF. As DNA, the CDR3 is TGCGCCAGCAGCTTGGCGACGGGACAGCCCCAGCATTTT. This chain uses TRBV5-1 with TRBJ1-5; D gene unclear. V lost 0 bases and J lost 7, with 8 bases in between. The CDR3 loop spans 13 amino acids. The germline gives CDR1 SGHRS, CDR2 YFSETQ.